Each of the 23 T cell receptor beta chains below was sequenced from the same sample in a study of CD8 T cells in ankylosing spondylitis. From the 5' RACE reads, TCRdb called clonotypes with MiXCR, one entry per CDR3 protein. The top ten hold less than 0.75% of the sample, which has 250,000 or so distinct CDR3 sequences, roughly a quarter seen once. What was sequenced was blood, either unsorted or a sorted T cell fraction (not recorded which). These receptors were collected from a male donor with ankylosing spondylitis or in good health (not recorded which).

This chain joins TRBV18 and TRBJ2-1, with D perhaps TRBD1 or TRBD2 (5 bases each). This CDR3 is built from 16 residues. Germline values: CDR1 KGHSH, CDR2 LQKENI. Trimming cost V 0 bases and J 7 bases, with 16 bases left between them. This CDR3 reads CASSPPRRDERNEQFF. CDR3 nucleotides: TGTGCCAGCTCACCACCTCGTCGGGACGAGCGGAATGAGCAGTTCTTC.

The gene calls are TRBV7-3 and TRBJ2-7; TRBD1 or TRBD2 may be the D gene (5 bases each). Looked up from germline, CDR1 is SGHTA and CDR2 is FQGTGA. The CDR3 covers 15 residues. V was shortened by 0 bases and J by 4 bases, with 13 bases between the two germline ends. CDR3 loop: CASSLTPGAAYEQYF. The CDR3 nucleotides read TGTGCCAGCAGCTTAACCCCCGGGGCCGCTTACGAGCAGTACTTC.

The chain links TRBV24-1 to TRBJ2-3; D gene unclear. The V end lost 9 bases, the J end lost 1 base, and 7 bases lay between the germline ends. This CDR3 comprises 12 residues. CDR1 and CDR2 (germline): KGHDR, SFDVKD. This CDR3 reads CATAAGTDTQYF. The CDR3 bases are TGTGCCACCGCCGCAGGCACAGATACGCAGTATTTT.

Details on this clonotype: A much larger clone is a single base away; this may be a read error. V usage is TRBV20-1 and J usage is TRBJ2-1, with D possibly TRBD2 on 6 matching bases. Germline lookup yields CDR1 DFQATT and CDR2 SNEGSKA (reference sequence). The CDR3 extends over 14 amino acids. Trimming stripped 5 bases from V and 2 bases from J, with 13 bases between. The CDR3 loop reads CSAAGLSAYNEQFF. The CDR3 DNA is TGCAGTGCTGCGGGACTGTCGGCCTACAATGAGCAGTTCTTC.

This chain uses TRBV12-3 or TRBV12-4 with TRBJ1-2, with a possible D match to TRBD1 (5 bases). The CDR3 has 10 amino acids. Trimming shortened V by 3 bases and J by 11 bases, and 7 bases separated the two germline ends. The CDR3 nucleotides are TGTGCCAGCAGTTTTGGGGGTTACACCTTC. This encodes CASSFGGYTF.

This clonotype appeared many times. The chain is built from TRBV20-1 and TRBJ1-1; 7 positions agree with TRBD1. The CDR3 runs to 12 residues. After removal of 4 bases from V and 3 bases from J, the junction contained 2 bases not matched to a gene. The germline V gene encodes CDR1 DFQATT and CDR2 SNEGSKA (reference sequence). This CDR3 is CSAIRGHTEAFF. In DNA form, the CDR3 reads TGCAGTGCTATAAGGGGGCACACTGAAGCTTTCTTT.

This clonotype was counted many times. The chain joins TRBV29-1 to TRBJ1-5, with D perhaps matching TRBD1 (6 bases). Trimming left V 4 bases short and J 3 bases short, with 13 bases between. The CDR3 runs 14 residues. Germline lookup yields CDR1 SQVTM and CDR2 ANQGSEA. Here the CDR3 DNA reads TGCAGCGTTGCCGGACAGTTCGACAATCAGCCCCAGCATTTT. Its translation is CSVAGQFDNQPQHF.

This clonotype appeared many times. The chain is built from TRBV28 and TRBJ2-7; 7 nucleotides align to TRBD1. Germline CDR1 MDHEN, CDR2 SYDVKM. This CDR3 comprises 14 residues. V lost 10 bases to trimming and J lost 1 base; unmatched junction nucleotides: 10. The CDR3 sequence: CATIRQGTSYEQYF. The CDR3 bases are TGTGCCACCATACGACAGGGCACATCCTACGAGCAGTACTTC. Full variable domain (remainder filled in from reference TRBV28 and TRBJ2-7): DVKVTQSSRYLVKRTGEKVFLECVQDMDHENMFWYRQDPGLGLRLIYFSYDVKMKEKGDIPEGYSVSREKKERFSLILESASTNQTSMYLCATIRQGTSYEQYFGPGTRLTVT.

This clonotype was detected ten times or more. The genes are TRBV2 and TRBJ2-7; D is ambiguous. Germline V gene sequence: CDR1 SNHLY, CDR2 FYNNEI. The CDR3 runs 14 residues. Trimming removed 3 bases from V and 2 bases from J, with 11 bases in between. CDR3 bases: TGTGCCAGCAGTGAGAACACGGCAACCTACGAGCAGTACTTC. It specifies CASSENTATYEQYF.

This clonotype was counted ten times or more. The CDR3 here is CSASGLADTQYF. The CDR3 nucleotides are TGCAGTGCTAGTGGCCTGGCAGATACGCAGTATTTT. V gene TRBV20-1 combines with J gene TRBJ2-3; D is uncertain. Germline V gene sequence: CDR1 DFQATT, CDR2 SNEGSKA (reference sequence). This CDR3 region has 12 residues. With 3 bases removed from V and 4 bases from J, the gap between germline ends came to 8 bases.

This clonotype appeared many times. The genes are TRBV20-1 and TRBJ1-2, with D maybe TRBD1 (5 bases). Germline V CDR1 and CDR2: DFQATT, SNEGSKA (reference sequence). CDR3 size: 13 residues. The V end lost 6 bases, the J end lost 8 bases, and 19 bases lay between the germline ends. In nucleotides, the CDR3 is TGCAGTGCCCACGACAGCCCGGCTCGGGGCTACACCTTC. As protein: CSAHDSPARGYTF.

This clonotype was counted ten times or more. The chain has TRBV20-1 and TRBJ2-1; 8 bases fit TRBD2. The CDR3 has 12 residues. With V trimmed by 4 bases and J by 8 bases, 4 bases remained unmatched. Germline V CDR1 and CDR2: DFQATT, SNEGSKA (reference sequence). In nucleotides, the CDR3 is TGCAGTGCTACACAAGCGGGGGATGAGCAGTTCTTC. Its protein is CSATQAGDEQFF.

This chain connects TRBV20-1 to TRBJ2-1; tentatively, D is TRBD1 (6 bases). The ends were cut back, 3 bases at V and 6 bases at J, with 18 bases in the middle. In germline, CDR1 is DFQATT, CDR2 SNEGSKA (reference sequence). The CDR3 is 15 amino acids. The CDR3 protein is CSARGAGGLVNEQFF. CDR3 sequence (DNA): TGCAGTGCTAGGGGGGCGGGCGGTCTTGTCAATGAGCAGTTCTTC.

The chain combines TRBV3-1 with TRBJ2-1; 7 bases align to TRBD2. The V gene's germline CDR1 is LGHDT and CDR2 YNNKEL (reference sequence). The J segment lost 10 bases and the V segment lost 4 bases, leaving 7 bases of the junction unmatched. The CDR3 loop spans 13 amino acids. As DNA, the CDR3 is TGTGCCAGCAGCCGGTTGGGGGAGGGGGAGCAGTTCTTC. Translated, it gives CASSRLGEGEQFF.

This chain joins TRBV20-1 and TRBJ1-5; 7 bases are shared with TRBD1. The V gene end was trimmed by 6 bases and the J gene end by 4 bases; junction bases not matched to a gene: 9. CDR1 is DFQATT, CDR2 SNEGSKA, per germline (reference sequence). The length of the CDR3 is 14 residues. The CDR3 bases are TGCAGTGCCTTGACCGGGACAGCTAATCAGCCCCAGCATTTT. Translation: CSALTGTANQPQHF.

The chain combines TRBV10-3 with TRBJ2-7; a weak D match, TRBD2 (6 bases). Looked up from germline, CDR1 is ENHRY and CDR2 is SYGVKD. Trimming stripped 1 base from V and 3 bases from J, with 10 bases between. This CDR3 contains 14 residues. This CDR3 is CAISEFRTNYEQYF. CDR3 nucleotides: TGTGCCATCAGTGAGTTTAGGACTAACTACGAGCAGTACTTC.

This clonotype has a single count. A much larger clone is a single base away; this may be a read error. The gene calls are TRBV20-1 and TRBJ2-3; no clear D. CDR1 DFQATT and CDR2 SNEGSKA come from the germline V gene (reference sequence). Trimming took off 0 bases at V and 0 bases at J, with 4 bases between the two ends. The CDR3 loop spans 13 amino acids. The CDR3 coding sequence is TGCAGTGCTAGAGAGGTCAGCACAGATACGCAGTATTTT. Translated: CSAREVSTDTQYF.

This clonotype was observed at least ten times. V is TRBV20-1 and J is TRBJ2-7; the D call may be TRBD1 or TRBD2 (5 bases each). Trimming took off 6 bases at V and 2 bases at J, with 17 bases between the two ends. The germline V gene has CDR1 DFQATT and CDR2 SNEGSKA (reference sequence). This CDR3 region has 14 residues. The CDR3 spells CSAPWGGLTYEQYF. CDR3 DNA: TGCAGTGCGCCCTGGGGCGGACTGACCTACGAGCAGTACTTC.

The chain joins TRBV14 to TRBJ2-7, with D possibly being TRBD1 or TRBD2 (5 bases each). CDR1 and CDR2 (germline): SGHDN, FVKESK. The V end lost 0 bases, the J end lost 1 base, and 13 bases lay between the germline ends. CDR3 length: 16 residues. The CDR3 here is CASSQDGPGASYEQYF. The DNA for the CDR3 is TGTGCCAGCAGCCAAGATGGTCCCGGGGCTTCCTACGAGCAGTACTTC.

This clonotype occurred a few times. The V call is TRBV20-1, the J call TRBJ2-3; D is undetermined. V shed 4 bases and J shed 2 bases, with 4 bases lying between them. The CDR3 is made up of 11 amino acids. Looked up from germline, CDR1 is DFQATT and CDR2 is SNEGSKA (reference sequence). CDR3 sequence: CSATDTDTQYF. CDR3 bases: TGCAGTGCTACGGACACAGATACGCAGTATTTT.

This clonotype was seen repeatedly, ten times or more. The CDR3 is CSARNDGLAGSHEQFF. In DNA form, the CDR3 reads TGCAGTGCAAGAAACGACGGACTAGCGGGGTCCCATGAGCAGTTCTTC. The V call is TRBV20-1, the J call TRBJ2-1; 12 nucleotides align to TRBD2. The CDR3 extends over 16 amino acids. Trimming cost V 6 bases and J 8 bases; bases outside gene matches: 14. Germline CDR1 reads DFQATT; CDR2 reads SNEGSKA (reference sequence).

This chain connects TRBV3-1 to TRBJ1-6, with D unclear. The CDR3 loop spans 15 amino acids. Germline values: CDR1 LGHDT, CDR2 YNNKEL (reference sequence). V gave up 1 base and J gave up 7 bases, with 11 bases separating them. The CDR3 DNA sequence: TGTGCCAGCAGCCAAGGGGCAGGCCTCAATTCACCCCTCCACTTT. This gives the protein CASSQGAGLNSPLHF. The full variable domain, its missing parts supplied by reference TRBV3-1 and TRBJ1-6, is DTAVSQTPKYLVTQMGNDKSIKCEQNLGHDTMYWYKQDSKKFLKIMFSYNNKELIINETVPNRFSPKSPDKAHLNLHINSLELGDSAVYFCASSQGAGLNSPLHFGNGTRLTVT.

The chain recombines TRBV15 with TRBJ2-7; 8 bases fit TRBD1. Unmatched junction bases numbered 13, after V lost 2 bases and J lost 7 bases. The germline V gene encodes CDR1 LNHNV and CDR2 YYDKDF (reference sequence). The CDR3 runs 16 residues. For the CDR3, the DNA is TGTGCCACCAGCAGAACCGACAGGGGTTCCTTGAGGGAGCAGTACTTC. Translating it yields CATSRTDRGSLREQYF.